This TCR beta chain was captured by sequencing in a study of blood T cell repertoires in COVID-19. Study in general: Acute-phase and convalescent COVID-19 samples originated in the United States, Italy and Spain. PBMCs, B-cell-depleted T cells, or T cells provided the cDNA or gDNA that made up the material.

This clone was seen just once. CDR3 length: 15 residues. CDR1 is SGHRS and CDR2 is YFSETQ in the germline V gene. V shed 4 bases and J shed 4 bases, with 18 bases lying between them. In the study's own analysis: How many nucleated cells were present was estimated from reference gene primer amplification. TCRdb's copy holds only in-frame clones and misses some; the assay was immunoSEQ multiplex PCR. That table gives V, J and clone size, and the DNA gave D and trimming. The table includes some 96,000 clones, 86% detected once. V and J are TRBV5-1 and TRBJ2-7, with a possible D match to TRBD1 (6 bases). The sequence was obtained from an elderly man with acute or convalescent COVID-19. The sequencing input was peripheral blood. The CDR3 is CASSTSQGSPYEQYF. CDR3 in DNA: TGCGCCAGCAGCACCAGTCAGGGGTCCCCTTACGAGCAGTACTTC.